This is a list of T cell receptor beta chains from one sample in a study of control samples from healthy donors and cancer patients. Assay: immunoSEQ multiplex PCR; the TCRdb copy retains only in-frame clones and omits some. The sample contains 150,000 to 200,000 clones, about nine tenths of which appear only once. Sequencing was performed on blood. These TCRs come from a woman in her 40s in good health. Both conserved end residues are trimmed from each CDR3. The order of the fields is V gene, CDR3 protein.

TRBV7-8 ASSLVASDQF
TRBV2 ASSVGAGTQY
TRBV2 ASEQPGQGFDEQY
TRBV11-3 ASSHTTGINQPQH
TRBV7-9 ASSLGSLSSYNEQF
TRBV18 ASSPSGFYNEQF
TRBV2 ASSRDSPLH
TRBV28 ASGATSGASYEQY
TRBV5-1 ASSPPRTSGYNEQF
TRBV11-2 ASRLGSGANVLT
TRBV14 ASSHGGTGTGELF
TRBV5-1 ASSLAGGLNYEQY
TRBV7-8 ASSRTAEGSGNTIY
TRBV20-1 SASPGNQPQH
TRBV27 ASSRRGQYYGYT
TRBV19 ASSIDSTSGGLFTDTQY
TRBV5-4 ASSLEGLAHEQY
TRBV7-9 ASSLVAGGQETQY
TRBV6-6 ASRLPSFGEQF
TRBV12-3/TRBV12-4 ASSLKGEKLF
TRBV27 ASSISTGFGSYNEQF
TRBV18 ASSLTGGNGELF
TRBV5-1 ASSSGQGFMAF
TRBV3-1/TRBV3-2 ASSQPGQGVDEQF
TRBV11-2 ASRTGGGEQY
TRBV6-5 ASSYPGGQETQY
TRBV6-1 ASSEAGGTVGSYEQY
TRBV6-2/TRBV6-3 ASSHRRDNQPQH
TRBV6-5 ASSPGLASNEQF
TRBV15 ATSPQGRRDAYEQY
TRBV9 ASSVAHGQGNTIY
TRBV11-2 ASSPKGVRGLQETQY
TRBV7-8 ASSLVRRSLNYGYT
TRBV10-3 AIKSGATEAF
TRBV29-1 SVGDLLSTDTQY
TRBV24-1 AKLAGEETQY
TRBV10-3 AISDWGQNTEAF
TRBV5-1 ASSSIRGWADTQY
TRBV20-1 SATDDYEQY
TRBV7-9 ASSQTGNTEAF